The 4 T cell receptor beta chains listed next were all sequenced from one sample in a study of cytomegalovirus exposure and HLA in healthy donors. PCR amplification relied on 60 Vbeta primers (plus 13 Jbeta primers). The data were produced by immunoSEQ multiplex PCR, yet TCRdb's version contains in-frame clones alone and is incomplete. Seen here are under 200,000 clones, 85% observed once, and the top ten hold approximately 2.1%. The sequencing sample was made of PBMCs. The receptor set was obtained from a woman aged 45 to 65 in good health and CMV-seronegative.

The V and J genes are TRBV25-1 and TRBJ2-3; 7 bases map to TRBD2. Germline trimming cut 0 bases from V and 6 bases from J; bases unmatched to any gene: 9. In germline, CDR1 is MGHDK, CDR2 SYGVNS. CDR3 length: 16 amino acids. The CDR3 sequence is CASSEYMGGMGDTQYF. CDR3 nucleotides: TGTGCCAGCAGTGAATATATGGGGGGGATGGGGGATACGCAGTATTTT.

The chain has TRBV2 and TRBJ1-5; perhaps TRBD1 as D (5 bases). This CDR3 is built from 15 residues. V was trimmed by 3 bases and J by 6 bases, leaving 15 bases between them. CDR1 and CDR2 from the germline V gene are SNHLY and FYNNEI. The CDR3 region has the DNA TGTGCCAGCAGTGATGAGCAGGGAACCAGTCAGCCCCAGCATTTT. Translating gives CASSDEQGTSQPQHF.

The chain couples TRBV7-9 to TRBJ1-2; D is perhaps TRBD1 (5 bases). Per germline, CDR1 SEHNR and CDR2 FQNEAQ (reference sequence). Trimming removed 5 bases at V and 6 bases at J, with 19 bases between. This CDR3 region has 15 residues. The CDR3 protein is CASSPAERQKNGYTF. The CDR3 nucleotides read TGTGCCAGCAGCCCGGCGGAGAGACAGAAAAATGGCTACACCTTC. Using reference TRBV7-9 and TRBJ1-2 for the parts outside the CDR3, the full variable domain is DTGVSQNPRHKITKRGQNVTFRCDPISEHNRLYWYRQTLGQGPEFLTYFQNEAQLEKSRLLSDRFSAERPKGSFSTLEIQRTEQGDSAMYLCASSPAERQKNGYTFGSGTRLTVV.

This chain joins TRBV27 and TRBJ1-2; no definite D call. The CDR3 has 15 residues. Germline V gives CDR1 MNHEY, CDR2 SMNVEV (reference sequence). V lost 5 bases and J 6 bases, leaving 19 bases between the germline ends. CDR3 sequence reads: CASSPQIFTYDGYTF. CDR3 nucleotides: TGTGCCAGCAGTCCACAGATTTTCACCTACGATGGCTACACCTTC.